The 28 T cell receptor beta chains below all came from one sample that was sequenced in a study of human CD8 memory T cell subsets (dated by TCRdb to about 2020). A Human TCR Profiling Kit was used to prepare UMI-labeled 5' RACE TCRbeta libraries. Through TCRdb reprocessing, the reads give one entry per CDR3 protein sequence; DNA is omitted. The table of this sample itemizes about 12,000 distinct CDR3 sequences. The ten largest clones represent more than 13% of the sample. The sample taken for sequencing was CD8+ T cells from PBMCs. The receptor source for this set is a human donor in good health.

Its frequency marks this clonotype as medium-sized. The rearrangement links TRBV7-3 to TRBJ2-1; checking the TCRdb D call of TRBD2 is not possible without DNA. The CDR3 sequence is 16 residues long. Germline V gives CDR1 SGHTA, CDR2 FQGTGA. CDR3 residues: CASSPSLAWGYNEQFF. The variable domain in full, with the rest retrieved from reference TRBV7-3 and TRBJ2-1, is GAGVSQTPSNKVTEKGKYVELRCDPISGHTALYWYRQSLGQGPEFLIYFQGTGAADDSGLPNDRFFAVRPEGSVSTLKIQRTERGDSAVYLCASSPSLAWGYNEQFFGPGTRLTVL.

CDR3 sequence reads: CSARDHLGAGYEQYF. V is TRBV20-1 and J is TRBJ2-7; as DNA is missing, the TRBD1 call by TCRdb cannot be tested. The CDR3 covers 15 residues. CDR1 is DFQATT, CDR2 SNEGSKA, per germline (reference sequence).

V and J are TRBV5-1 and TRBJ2-3; TCRdb's assignment of TRBD1 cannot be checked, as there is no DNA. This CDR3 contains 14 residues. CDR1 and CDR2 (germline): SGHRS, YFSETQ. The CDR3 protein is CASSLETPPDTQYF.

The chain uses TRBV20-1 and TRBJ2-3. Germline V gene sequence: CDR1 DFQATT, CDR2 SNEGSKA (reference sequence). The CDR3 length is 14 residues. The CDR3 loop reads CSAKARPSTDTQYF.

The chain joins TRBV11-2 to TRBJ2-7; the D gene TCRdb calls, TRBD2, cannot be checked with no DNA. Germline assignment: CDR1 SGHAT and CDR2 FQNNGV. The CDR3 extends over 16 amino acids. The CDR3 is CASSSWTSGGSYEQYF.

The chain carries TRBV4-1 and TRBJ1-1; with no DNA, the TCRdb D assignment of TRBD1 cannot be verified. The length of the CDR3 is 16 residues. Germline CDR1 reads MGHRA; CDR2 reads YSYEKL. CDR3 region: CASSQVSGPGNTEAFF.

The chain is built from TRBV29-1 and TRBJ1-2; without DNA, the TCRdb call of TRBD1 cannot be checked. Germline V gene sequence: CDR1 SQVTM, CDR2 ANQGSEA. The CDR3 extends over 13 amino acids. CDR3 region: CSAAQGDDYGYTF.

The chain employs TRBV4-3 and TRBJ2-7; the D gene TCRdb calls, TRBD1, cannot be checked with no DNA. The CDR3 spans 15 residues. Germline CDR1 is LGHNA and CDR2 is YSLEER. CDR3 sequence reads: CASSQARDSFYEQYF.

The chain is built from TRBV6-2 or TRBV6-3 and TRBJ2-4. The CDR3 sequence is 16 residues long. Per the germline V gene, CDR1 is MNHEY and CDR2 is SVGEGT. The CDR3: CASSYGMGLAGNIQYF.

V gene TRBV7-2 combines with J gene TRBJ2-1; TCRdb outputs TRBD2, but without DNA this stays unchecked. The length of the CDR3 is 14 residues. Germline V gives CDR1 SGHTA, CDR2 FQGNSA. The chain's CDR3 is CASSLIGSYNEQFF.

The V call is TRBV3-1, the J call TRBJ2-3. The CDR3 spans 15 residues. Germline values: CDR1 LGHDT, CDR2 YNNKEL (reference sequence). The chain's CDR3 is CASSQEGRDTDTQYF.

J is TRBJ2-7 and V is TRBV20-1; TCRdb lists TRBD2, though no DNA is available to test this call. The CDR3 loop spans 16 amino acids. From germline, CDR1 is DFQATT and CDR2 SNEGSKA (reference sequence). The CDR3 loop is CSARPVTSGRRYEQYF.

The chain carries TRBV6-2 or TRBV6-3 and TRBJ2-7; without DNA, the TCRdb call of TRBD1 cannot be checked. Germline lookup yields CDR1 MNHEY and CDR2 SVGEGT. This CDR3 is 17 amino acids long. The CDR3 sequence is CASSYRIRVSVSYEQYF.

The chain is built from TRBV5-4 and TRBJ1-1; as DNA is missing, the TRBD1 call by TCRdb cannot be tested. The CDR3 contains 12 residues. Germline CDR1 SGHNT, CDR2 YYREEE (reference sequence). CDR3 sequence: CATTGDNTEAFF. Full variable domain (remainder filled in from reference TRBV5-4 and TRBJ1-1): ETGVTQSPTHLIKTRGQQVTLRCSSQSGHNTVSWYQQALGQGPQFIFQYYREEENGRGNFPPRFSGLQFPNYSSELNVNALELDDSALYLCATTGDNTEAFFGQGTRLTVV.

V gene TRBV5-1 combines with J gene TRBJ2-7; lacking DNA, the TRBD2 call made by TCRdb goes unchecked. There are 11 residues in the CDR3. Germline V gene sequence: CDR1 SGHRS, CDR2 YFSETQ. Here the CDR3 reads CASTLGDEQYF.

The J gene is TRBJ2-7, the V gene TRBV6-2 or TRBV6-3. Germline V gives CDR1 MNHEY, CDR2 SVGEGT. The CDR3 has 13 amino acids. The chain's CDR3 is CASSTAQTPSQYF.

This chain connects TRBV15 to TRBJ2-2; TCRdb's D call, TRBD2, is unchecked because there is no DNA. The CDR3 consists of 16 residues. Per germline, CDR1 LNHNV and CDR2 YYDKDF (reference sequence). The CDR3 here is CATSSLLVTSGGELFF.

J is TRBJ2-1 and V is TRBV6-4; TCRdb outputs TRBD2, but without DNA this stays unchecked. The CDR3 totals 15 residues. Germline V gives CDR1 MRHNA, CDR2 SNTAGT. CDR3: CASSDSAGGGDEQFF.

CDR3: CATSVRATTFEQYF. The rearrangement uses TRBV15 and TRBJ2-7; TCRdb reports TRBD1, a call that lacks DNA to check it against. The germline V gene has CDR1 LNHNV and CDR2 YYDKDF (reference sequence). This CDR3 comprises 14 residues.

V is TRBV9 and J is TRBJ1-4; the TRBD1 assignment by TCRdb is unverifiable without DNA. The germline V gene encodes CDR1 SGDLS and CDR2 YYNGEE. This CDR3 is 15 amino acids long. CDR3 sequence: CASSVAGGAGEKLFF.

The chain uses TRBV5-6 and TRBJ2-7; TCRdb picks TRBD1, but there is no DNA to check that call. The CDR3 runs to 16 residues. Germline V gene sequence: CDR1 SGHDT, CDR2 YYEEEE. CDR3 protein: CASSSPGDAAAYEQYF.

The chain joins TRBV25-1 to TRBJ2-3; TCRdb gives TRBD2 as the D gene, but with no DNA this cannot be confirmed. CDR1 is MGHDK and CDR2 is SYGVNS in the germline V gene. The CDR3 is made up of 16 amino acids. CDR3 region: CASSVASGGPTDTQYF.

V and J are TRBV27 and TRBJ2-3; no DNA is available, so the TRBD2 call from TCRdb remains unchecked. Per germline, CDR1 MNHEY and CDR2 SMNVEV (reference sequence). This CDR3 region has 18 residues. CDR3 sequence: CASSLYRRLAGGPDTQYF.

V and J are TRBV19 and TRBJ1-1. Germline V gene sequence: CDR1 LNHDA, CDR2 SQIVND (reference sequence). The CDR3 totals 13 residues. This CDR3 reads CASMVVANTEAFF.

The rearrangement links TRBV7-2 to TRBJ2-7; with no DNA, the TCRdb D assignment of TRBD1 cannot be verified. CDR3 length: 14 amino acids. Germline V gene data show CDR1 as SGHTA and CDR2 as FQGNSA. The CDR3 here is CASSGGARAYEQYF.

The chain recombines TRBV6-5 with TRBJ1-4; the D call from TCRdb, TRBD1, cannot be confirmed without DNA. In germline, CDR1 is MNHEY, CDR2 SVGAGI. The CDR3 has 14 residues. The CDR3 protein is CASGYPQGNEKLFF.

V gene TRBV10-3 combines with J gene TRBJ2-2; without DNA, the TCRdb call of TRBD2 cannot be checked. CDR1 and CDR2 from the germline V gene are ENHRY and SYGVKD. The CDR3 loop spans 18 amino acids. The CDR3 loop is CAISGLWGSGGAPGELFF.

The chain is built from TRBV30 and TRBJ1-4; TCRdb's D call of TRBD1 is untestable without DNA. The CDR3 length is 14 residues. Germline V lookup: CDR1 GTSNPN, CDR2 SVGIG (reference sequence). The CDR3 protein is CAWAPTGGIGGLFF.